This T cell receptor beta chain was documented in a study of regulatory T cells in long-lasting Graves disease. Study-wide results and caveats: Persistent patients had more shared public clonotypes (2,741) than new patients (roughly 970). The analysis examined peripheral blood only and excluded thyroid tissue.

Noted time point: persistent/refractory GD, antithyroid drugs over 5 years with positive TRAb. From PBMCs, RNA was extracted and then used to make the TCR library. In each case, Graves' disease was diagnosed per American Thyroid Association guidelines. CDR3 regions were amplified by Arm-PCR using iRepertoire HTBI primers to build TCR beta libraries. As processed by the authors: Identification yielded some 65 TRBV and about 15 TRBJ segments across samples. In TCRdb, the multiplex PCR reads were re-called with MiXCR into one record per CDR3 protein. The V and J calls here are based on TCRdb, not the publication. The table has some 470,000 distinct CDR3 sequences, roughly 21% seen once. This clonotype came up many times. The antigen remains undetermined. This CDR3 region has 15 residues. CDR1 MGHDK and CDR2 SYGVNS come from the germline V gene. Trimming stripped 4 bases from V and 1 base from J, with 13 bases between.

The source of this sequence is a female donor with Graves disease. The sample consisted of peripheral blood mononuclear cells (PBMCs), taken when the disease was refractory, from a patient treated with antithyroid drugs. The rearrangement links TRBV25-1 to TRBJ2-5; D remains ambiguous. Here the CDR3 DNA reads TGTGCCAGCAGTGGGGCCATGAGGCTCCAAGAGACCCAGTACTTC. Protein: CASSGAMRLQETQYF.